Listed here are 30 T cell receptor beta chains from one sample, sequenced in a study of cytomegalovirus exposure and HLA in healthy donors. The PCR made use of 60 Vbeta and 13 Jbeta primers. Generated by immunoSEQ multiplex PCR, the TCRdb table keeps only in-frame clones and is missing some. This table holds about 200,000 clones, roughly three quarters found once. The sequencing input was PBMCs. These TCRs come from a man aged 45 to 65 in good health and CMV-seronegative.

This clone was observed a single time. The rearrangement uses TRBV15 and TRBJ2-7, with a tentative D call TRBD2 (6 bases). Germline V gives CDR1 LNHNV, CDR2 YYDKDF (reference sequence). The germline V and J ends were trimmed by 3 bases and 1 base, with 16 bases remaining between them. This CDR3 region has 16 residues. The CDR3: CATSSRPLALSYEQYF. CDR3 bases: TGTGCCACCAGCAGCCGGCCCCTAGCGCTATCCTACGAGCAGTACTTC.

V usage is TRBV9 and J usage is TRBJ1-2; 9 nucleotides line up with TRBD1. The V and J ends lost 0 bases and 6 bases, in that order; junction bases with no gene match: 9. The CDR3 consists of 16 residues. From germline, CDR1 is SGDLS and CDR2 YYNGEE. The CDR3 nucleotides are TGTGCCAGCAGCGTAGGGGTTACAGGGGGCTTAGATGGCTACACCTTC. Translation gives CASSVGVTGGLDGYTF.

The rearrangement uses TRBV9 and TRBJ2-3, with 7 bases aligning to TRBD1. V gave up 2 bases and J gave up 4 bases; unmatched junction bases: 4. This CDR3 comprises 14 residues. CDR1 is SGDLS and CDR2 is YYNGEE in the germline V gene. The CDR3 sequence: CASSVDRSADTQYF. CDR3 nucleotide sequence: TGTGCCAGCAGCGTGGACAGGAGCGCAGATACGCAGTATTTT.

The chain employs TRBV7-2 and TRBJ2-3; a possible D gene is TRBD2 (7 bases). Germline loops: CDR1 SGHTA, CDR2 FQGNSA. The CDR3 runs to 18 residues. Trimming pared 6 bases from V and 3 bases from J, leaving 25 bases between. The CDR3 nucleotides are TGTGCCAGCAGTGGTAGCGGGCCACTAAGAGGGGGGACAGATACGCAGTATTTT. This sequence encodes CASSGSGPLRGGTDTQYF. Variable domain in full (rest from reference TRBV7-2 and TRBJ2-3): GAGVSQSPSNKVTEKGKDVELRCDPISGHTALYWYRQSLGQGLEFLIYFQGNSAPDKSGLPSDRFSAERTGGSVSTLTIQRTQQEDSAVYLCASSGSGPLRGGTDTQYFGPGTRLTVL.

In nucleotides, the CDR3 is TGTGCCAGTACTGGGCAGGCGTCCAGCACAGATACGCAGTATTTT. Translation gives CASTGQASSTDTQYF. The chain joins TRBV19 to TRBJ2-3, with no clear D. This CDR3 is 15 amino acids long. Germline V gene data show CDR1 as LNHDA and CDR2 as SQIVND (reference sequence). V was pared by 7 bases and J by 0 bases, with 14 bases between.

The rearrangement uses TRBV18 and TRBJ1-4; possible D gene TRBD1, 5 bases. CDR3 length: 16 amino acids. Germline V lookup: CDR1 KGHSH, CDR2 LQKENI. Trimming took off 3 bases at V and 2 bases at J, with 13 bases between the two ends. The CDR3 sequence: CASSPQGLSTNEKLFF. CDR3 bases: TGTGCCAGCTCACCGCAGGGTTTGAGCACTAATGAAAAACTGTTTTTT.

J is TRBJ2-1 and V is TRBV9, with a tentative D call TRBD2 (5 bases). Germline V gives CDR1 SGDLS, CDR2 YYNGEE. This CDR3 has 15 amino acids. The V gene lost 0 bases and the J gene lost 4 bases, with 11 bases spanning the gap. CDR3 protein: CASSVAGNKYNEQFF. The CDR3 nucleotides are TGTGCCAGCAGCGTAGCCGGGAATAAGTACAATGAGCAGTTCTTC.

The chain uses TRBV2 and TRBJ2-2, with D possibly being TRBD2 (6 bases). This CDR3 has 15 amino acids. Germline loops: CDR1 SNHLY, CDR2 FYNNEI. Between the trimmed V and J ends, which lost 7 bases and 5 bases, there was a span of 17 bases. The CDR3 DNA reads TGTGCCAGCAAGGCCCAGACGGGAGAGACCGGGGAGCTGTTTTTT. Protein: CASKAQTGETGELFF.

The chain carries TRBV5-1 and TRBJ2-1, with D possibly being TRBD2 (6 bases). The germline gives CDR1 SGHRS, CDR2 YFSETQ. V dropped 9 bases and J dropped 5 bases, with 21 bases sitting between them. This CDR3 has 15 residues. CDR3 nucleotides: TGCGCCACTAGGTCCCTTAGCGGCCCTCACAATGAGCAGTTCTTC. Protein product: CATRSLSGPHNEQFF.

As DNA, the CDR3 is TGCGCCAGCAGCTCAGGACTAGCGGGGGGAATCAGCTCCTACAATGAGCAGTTCTTC. It encodes CASSSGLAGGISSYNEQFF. J is TRBJ2-1 and V is TRBV5-1; 14 positions match TRBD2. This CDR3 is 19 amino acids long. The V and J ends lost 3 bases and 0 bases, in that order; junction bases with no gene match: 8. CDR1 and CDR2 from the germline V gene are SGHRS and YFSETQ.

The chain employs TRBV6-1 and TRBJ1-1; D remains ambiguous. The CDR3 has 11 amino acids. Germline CDR1 and CDR2: MNHNS and SASEGT. V was shortened by 5 bases and J by 3 bases, with 4 bases between the two germline ends. The CDR3 DNA reads as TGTGCCAGCAGTTGGCACACTGAAGCTTTCTTT. This codes for CASSWHTEAFF.

CDR3 sequence: CASSYSMRPQGGYTF. CDR3 sequence (DNA): TGTGCCAGCAGTTACTCGATGAGGCCCCAAGGTGGCTACACCTTC. The rearrangement joins TRBV6-5 to TRBJ1-2; D is uncertain. Germline CDR1 reads MNHEY; CDR2 reads SVGAGI. Trimming took off 0 bases at V and 7 bases at J, with 15 bases between the two ends. The length of the CDR3 is 15 residues.

This rearrangement joins TRBV4-1 to TRBJ2-3; D may be TRBD1 (6 bases). The CDR3 is 15 amino acids. The V and J ends lost 4 bases and 3 bases respectively, with 14 bases between them. Germline-derived CDR1 and CDR2 are MGHRA and YSYEKL. This chain's CDR3 is CASSLGIDRTDTQYF. The CDR3 bases are TGCGCCAGCAGCCTTGGGATTGACAGGACAGATACGCAGTATTTT.

This chain joins TRBV11-2 and TRBJ2-7, with TRBD2 identical over 8 bases. The CDR3 is made up of 14 amino acids. The V gene end was trimmed by 1 base and the J gene end by 6 bases; junction bases not matched to a gene: 5. From germline, CDR1 is SGHAT and CDR2 FQNNGV. This chain's CDR3 is CASSLAFREGEQYF. Written as DNA, the CDR3 is TGTGCCAGCAGCTTAGCCTTTCGGGAGGGCGAGCAGTACTTC. The complete variable domain, with remaining parts taken from reference TRBV11-2 and TRBJ2-7, reads EAGVAQSPRYKIIEKRQSVAFWCNPISGHATLYWYQQILGQGPKLLIQFQNNGVVDDSQLPKDRFSAERLKGVDSTLKIQPAKLEDSAVYLCASSLAFREGEQYFGPGTRLTVT.

Points on this clone: The same CDR3 also results from other DNA sequences found in this sample. In DNA form, the CDR3 reads TGTGCCAGCAGCTCGTCGTACGAGCAGTACTTC. This encodes CASSSSYEQYF. The V and J genes are TRBV11-2 and TRBJ2-7; D gene ambiguous. The V gene lost 4 bases and the J gene lost 4 bases, with 5 bases spanning the gap. CDR3 length equals 11 residues. Per the germline V gene, CDR1 is SGHAT and CDR2 is FQNNGV. Combining the CDR3 with reference TRBV11-2 and TRBJ2-7 gives the whole variable domain EAGVAQSPRYKIIEKRQSVAFWCNPISGHATLYWYQQILGQGPKLLIQFQNNGVVDDSQLPKDRFSAERLKGVDSTLKIQPAKLEDSAVYLCASSSSYEQYFGPGTRLTVT.

The DNA of the CDR3 is TGTGCCAGCAGCTTGACGTCAGGGGCTAGGTCCTACAATGAGCAGTTCTTC. It translates to CASSLTSGARSYNEQFF. This rearrangement joins TRBV5-8 to TRBJ2-1; the D gene is possibly TRBD1 (6 bases). The CDR3 contains 17 residues. V lost 1 base and J 1 base, leaving 15 bases between the germline ends. The V gene's germline CDR1 is SGHTS and CDR2 YDEGEE.

The V call is TRBV30, the J call TRBJ2-7; weak D call: TRBD1 (6 bases). CDR1 is GTSNPN, CDR2 SVGIG, per germline (reference sequence). Trimming pared 3 bases from V and 2 bases from J, leaving 14 bases between. This CDR3 spans 14 amino acids. CDR3 region: CAWRPWGQTYEQYF. The DNA for the CDR3 is TGTGCCTGGAGACCGTGGGGGCAGACCTACGAGCAGTACTTC.

The CDR3 DNA sequence: TGTGCCAGTCGGCGAGCTGAGCGGACTACTGGGGCCAACGTCCTGACTTTC. Residues: CASRRAERTTGANVLTF. V usage is TRBV19 and J usage is TRBJ2-6; maybe TRBD2 (6 bases). V dropped 8 bases and J dropped 2 bases, with 19 bases sitting between them. This CDR3 contains 17 residues. The germline V gene has CDR1 LNHDA and CDR2 SQIVND (reference sequence).

This chain links TRBV5-1 with TRBJ2-3; 12 bases fit TRBD2. The CDR3 runs to 16 residues. With V trimmed by 4 bases and J by 4 bases, 7 bases remained unmatched. Per germline, CDR1 SGHRS and CDR2 YFSETQ. CDR3 in DNA: TGCGCCAGCAGCCTGGTGACTAGCGGGAGCGCAGATACGCAGTATTTT. It translates to CASSLVTSGSADTQYF.

The chain is built from TRBV27 and TRBJ2-1; TRBD2 might be the D (7 bases). Germline values: CDR1 MNHEY, CDR2 SMNVEV (reference sequence). V lost 1 base and J 10 bases, leaving 23 bases between the germline ends. The CDR3 sequence is 17 residues long. CDR3: CASSLYARGREIEEQFF. Here the CDR3 DNA reads TGTGCCAGCAGTTTATATGCTCGGGGGCGGGAGATCGAGGAGCAGTTCTTC.

This clone was detected once. This sample includes further DNA sequences coding for the same CDR3. The V and J genes are TRBV27 and TRBJ1-1; D might be TRBD1 (5 bases). CDR3 size: 11 residues. Germline V gives CDR1 MNHEY, CDR2 SMNVEV (reference sequence). Trimming shortened V by 5 bases and J by 8 bases, and 9 bases separated the two germline ends. DNA of the CDR3: TGTGCCAGCAGTCTCGGGGGGGAAGCTTTCTTT. Protein: CASSLGGEAFF.

V gene TRBV5-1 combines with J gene TRBJ2-7, with TRBD2 matching 12 bases. With V trimmed by 5 bases and J by 6 bases, 9 bases remained unmatched. Germline values: CDR1 SGHRS, CDR2 YFSETQ. This CDR3 has 15 residues. The chain's CDR3 is CASSDASGRAGEQYF. The CDR3 DNA follows: TGCGCCAGCAGTGACGCTAGCGGGAGGGCAGGCGAGCAGTACTTC.

V is TRBV6-5 and J is TRBJ2-7; tentatively, D is TRBD1 (5 bases). Looked up from germline, CDR1 is MNHEY and CDR2 is SVGAGI. The germline V and J ends were trimmed by 6 bases and 4 bases, with 13 bases remaining between them. The length of the CDR3 is 13 residues. This chain's CDR3 is CASSRSRQYEQYF. The CDR3, as DNA: TGTGCCAGCAGCCGCTCACGACAGTACGAGCAGTACTTC.

This clone was observed a single time. The V and J genes are TRBV28 and TRBJ1-1; TRBD1 matches at 9 bases. Germline values: CDR1 MDHEN, CDR2 SYDVKM. V shed 3 bases and J 4 bases; nucleotides not matched to a gene: 9. This CDR3 is built from 16 residues. CDR3 nucleotide sequence: TGTGCCAGCAGTTTTTTACGGGGGACAGGGCTCACTGAAGCTTTCTTT. Protein product: CASSFLRGTGLTEAFF. The whole variable domain, remainder taken from reference TRBV28 and TRBJ1-1, is DVKVTQSSRYLVKRTGEKVFLECVQDMDHENMFWYRQDPGLGLRLIYFSYDVKMKEKGDIPEGYSVSREKKERFSLILESASTNQTSMYLCASSFLRGTGLTEAFFGQGTRLTVV.

The V gene is TRBV6-5, the J gene TRBJ1-6, with D possibly matching TRBD1 (5 bases). The CDR3 is 13 residues long. CDR1 is MNHEY and CDR2 is SVGAGI in the germline V gene. The V gene lost 0 bases and the J gene lost 8 bases, with 5 bases spanning the gap. CDR3 coding DNA: TGTGCCAGCAGTTACTCGACAGATTCACCCCTCCACTTT. This sequence encodes CASSYSTDSPLHF.

The chain has TRBV5-1 and TRBJ2-2; 10 nucleotides align to TRBD2. This CDR3 comprises 15 residues. The germline gives CDR1 SGHRS, CDR2 YFSETQ. V dropped 2 bases and J dropped 6; count of bases not matched to a gene: 4. The CDR3 bases are TGCGCCAGCAGCTTAAGAGCGGGAGGGGCCGGGGAGCTGTTTTTT. This encodes CASSLRAGGAGELFF. Filled out from reference TRBV5-1 and TRBJ2-2, the complete variable domain reads KAGVTQTPRYLIKTRGQQVTLSCSPISGHRSVSWYQQTPGQGLQFLFEYFSETQRNKGNFPGRFSGRQFSNSRSEMNVSTLELGDSALYLCASSLRAGGAGELFFGEGSRLTVL.

The V gene is TRBV7-3, the J gene TRBJ1-2; D is perhaps TRBD1 (6 bases). The CDR3 contains 15 residues. The germline V gene has CDR1 SGHTA and CDR2 FQGTGA. The V and J ends lost 1 base and 3 bases respectively, with 12 bases between them. Here the CDR3 DNA reads TGTGCCAGCAGCTTAATGGCAGGGGATGACTATGGCTACACCTTC. Translation gives CASSLMAGDDYGYTF.

V and J are TRBV30 and TRBJ2-5, with TRBD2 identical over 13 bases. CDR3 length equals 15 residues. V dropped 2 bases and J dropped 6; count of bases not matched to a gene: 6. Germline V gene lookup returns CDR1 GTSNPN and CDR2 SVGIG (reference sequence). As DNA, the CDR3 is TGTGCCTGGAGTCCCGGGACTAGCGGGACTCAGACCCAGTACTTC. It is translated as CAWSPGTSGTQTQYF.

The V and J genes are TRBV6-6 and TRBJ1-1; 8 bases align to TRBD1. In germline, CDR1 is MNHNY, CDR2 SVGAGI (reference sequence). The J segment lost 4 bases and the V segment lost 5 bases, leaving 6 bases of the junction unmatched. This CDR3 contains 14 residues. The CDR3 region has the DNA TGTGCCAGCAGTCTCAGACAGGGGCCCACTGAAGCTTTCTTT. Protein: CASSLRQGPTEAFF.

The gene calls are TRBV7-7 and TRBJ2-1; 7 bases are a match to TRBD2. There are 14 residues in the CDR3. J gave up 6 bases and V 1 base, and 3 bases lay outside the gene matches. The germline V gene encodes CDR1 SSHAT and CDR2 FNYEAQ (reference sequence). CDR3 in amino acids: CASSLDASGNEQFF. DNA for the CDR3: TGTGCCAGCAGCTTAGACGCTAGCGGCAATGAGCAGTTCTTC.